The 24 T cell receptor beta chains given below trace back to one sample, sequenced in a study of blood T cell repertoires in COVID-19. Profiled with immunoSEQ multiplex PCR; TCRdb holds only in-frame clones, not every one. The sample consists of fewer than 300,000 clones, around 89% of them appearing once. Sequenced input: peripheral blood. These receptors were collected from a man aged 25-40 years with acute or convalescent COVID-19.

This chain joins TRBV5-3 and TRBJ2-1; the match to TRBD2 covers 13 bases. TRBV5-3 is flagged as an ORF with uncertain function. With V trimmed by 4 bases and J by 6 bases, 4 bases remained unmatched. This CDR3 has 15 residues. DNA for the CDR3: TGTGCCAGAAGCCCAGGGACTAGCGGGACCAATGAGCAGTTCTTC. It is translated as CARSPGTSGTNEQFF.

V is TRBV10-3 and J is TRBJ1-2; tentatively, D is TRBD1 (5 bases). There are 13 residues in the CDR3. V shed 2 bases and J shed 5 bases, with 9 bases lying between them. Germline values: CDR1 ENHRY, CDR2 SYGVKD. CDR3 nucleotides: TGTGCCATCAGTGAGGACAGTTCGTATGGCTACACCTTC. Its protein product is CAISEDSSYGYTF.

The rearrangement links TRBV5-6 to TRBJ2-7; TRBD2 agrees at 8 bases. With V trimmed by 4 bases and J by 6 bases, 6 bases remained unmatched. Germline CDR1 is SGHDT and CDR2 is YYEEEE. The CDR3 contains 13 residues. CDR3 coding DNA: TGTGCCAGCAGCCTAGGGACTAGTCTCGAGCAGTACTTC. Its protein is CASSLGTSLEQYF.

A few counts support this clone. The chain links TRBV10-1 to TRBJ2-7; TRBD2 matches at 10 bases. Germline V gives CDR1 WNHNN, CDR2 SYGVQD (reference sequence). This CDR3 comprises 15 residues. Unmatched junction bases numbered 11, after V lost 6 bases and J lost 6 bases. The CDR3 here is CASSFNLAGVSEQYF. CDR3 DNA sequence: TGCGCCAGCAGCTTCAACCTAGCGGGAGTCTCCGAGCAGTACTTC.

This chain links TRBV9 with TRBJ2-5; D ambiguous. V was shortened by 1 base and J by 3 bases, with 13 bases between the two germline ends. Germline V lookup: CDR1 SGDLS, CDR2 YYNGEE. The CDR3 covers 15 residues. CDR3 bases: TGTGCCAGCAGCGTACGGAACCGGGTCGAAGAGACCCAGTACTTC. This translates into CASSVRNRVEETQYF. Based on the CDR3 plus reference TRBV9 and TRBJ2-5, the full variable domain is DSGVTQTPKHLITATGQRVTLRCSPRSGDLSVYWYQQSLDQGLQFLIQYYNGEERAKGNILERFSAQQFPDLHSELNLSSLELGDSALYFCASSVRNRVEETQYFGPGTRLLVL.

The chain employs TRBV5-1 and TRBJ2-7; unclear D gene. Germline CDR1 reads SGHRS; CDR2 reads YFSETQ. V gave up 2 bases and J gave up 6 bases, with 6 bases separating them. The CDR3 extends over 11 amino acids. For the CDR3, the DNA is TGCGCCAGCAGCTTCGGTGTCGAGCAGTACTTC. Its protein is CASSFGVEQYF.

The J gene is TRBJ2-3, the V gene TRBV5-1, with D uncertain. The length of the CDR3 is 14 residues. The V gene lost 0 bases and the J gene lost 2 bases, with 7 bases spanning the gap. Germline V CDR1 and CDR2: SGHRS, YFSETQ. CDR3 in DNA: TGCGCCAGCAGCTTGGCAGATCACACAGATACGCAGTATTTT. This gives the protein CASSLADHTDTQYF.

The chain has TRBV30 and TRBJ1-5, with D unclear. Between the trimmed V and J ends, which lost 0 bases and 4 bases, there was a span of 7 bases. The CDR3 runs to 13 residues. The germline gives CDR1 GTSNPN, CDR2 SVGIG (reference sequence). The CDR3 DNA follows: TGTGCCTGGAGTGTCGGTTTAAATCAGCCCCAGCATTTT. Its translation: CAWSVGLNQPQHF.

The chain recombines TRBV28 with TRBJ1-1; D gene unclear. Germline CDR1 is MDHEN and CDR2 is SYDVKM. V lost 3 bases and J lost 2, with 10 bases in between. This CDR3 is 14 amino acids long. The CDR3 nucleotides read TGTGCCAGCAGTTTCGGAGGGATAAACACTGAAGCTTTCTTT. It is translated as CASSFGGINTEAFF.

Details on this clone: One end of the junction is discordant with germline, which a read error may explain. CDR3 DNA: TGTGCTAGCAGCTTTGGGGACAGTAGCTCCTACGAGCAGTACTTC. As protein: CASSFGDSSSYEQYF. The chain recombines TRBV7-7 with TRBJ2-7; 7 bases match TRBD1. Germline V gene sequence: CDR1 SSHAT, CDR2 FNYEAQ (reference sequence). The CDR3 is 15 amino acids. Combining the CDR3 with reference TRBV7-7 and TRBJ2-7 gives the whole variable domain GAGVSQSPRYKVTKRGQDVTLRCDPISSHATLYWYQQALGQGPEFLTYFNYEAQPDKSGLPSDRFSAERPEGSISTLTIQRTEQRDSAMYRCASSFGDSSSYEQYFGPGTRLTVT.

The V call is TRBV5-1, the J call TRBJ2-5; tentative D call: TRBD2 (5 bases). This CDR3 has 14 amino acids. V was clipped by 0 bases and J by 5 bases, with 11 bases between them. Germline assignment: CDR1 SGHRS and CDR2 YFSETQ. CDR3 coding DNA: TGCGCCAGCAGCTTGGCAGCGAGGGTGGAGACCCAGTACTTC. Translating it yields CASSLAARVETQYF.

The CDR3 DNA reads TGCGCCAGCAGTGAGGGGGGGTCGGGTGAGCAGTTCTTC. This codes for CASSEGGSGEQFF. This rearrangement joins TRBV10-1 to TRBJ2-1; tentative D call: TRBD2 (6 bases). V was clipped by 2 bases and J by 9 bases, with 11 bases between them. The CDR3 is made up of 13 amino acids. Germline V gene data show CDR1 as WNHNN and CDR2 as SYGVQD (reference sequence).

This clone has more than one count but fewer than ten. Distinct nucleotide sequences in the sample also encode this CDR3. This chain uses TRBV5-1 with TRBJ2-2, with D unresolved. Germline V lookup: CDR1 SGHRS, CDR2 YFSETQ. This CDR3 is 14 amino acids long. Trimming removed 0 bases at V and 1 base at J, with 4 bases between. The CDR3 DNA reads as TGCGCCAGCAGCTTGGGACAGAACACCGGGGAGCTGTTTTTT. Its translation: CASSLGQNTGELFF.

The J gene is TRBJ2-3, the V gene TRBV19; TRBD2 matches 8 bases. The CDR3 consists of 18 residues. The ends lost 3 bases at V and 5 bases at J; junction bases unmatched: 16. Germline V gene data show CDR1 as LNHDA and CDR2 as SQIVND (reference sequence). CDR3 amino acids: CASSISFLWPGGLDTQYF. The CDR3 nucleotides are TGTGCCAGTAGTATTTCTTTCCTTTGGCCGGGGGGGTTAGATACGCAGTATTTT.

The V gene is TRBV4-1, the J gene TRBJ2-5; D not certain. CDR1 and CDR2 (germline): MGHRA, YSYEKL. The CDR3 contains 15 residues. V was clipped by 0 bases and J by 1 base, with 9 bases between them. The CDR3 sequence: CASSQDPRGQETQYF. DNA for the CDR3: TGCGCCAGCAGCCAAGACCCACGAGGCCAAGAGACCCAGTACTTC.

This sequence joins TRBV10-2 and TRBJ2-4, with a possible D match to TRBD2 (6 bases). Trimming cost V 8 bases and J 6 bases, with 14 bases left between them. Per germline, CDR1 WSHSY and CDR2 SAAADI. This CDR3 comprises 13 residues. CDR3 sequence reads: CASGLGGTNIQYF. CDR3 coding DNA: TGCGCCAGCGGTTTGGGAGGCACAAACATTCAGTACTTC.

This clone appeared a single time. The chain employs TRBV5-1 and TRBJ1-1, with TRBD1 matching over 9 bases. The CDR3 loop spans 14 amino acids. The V and J ends lost 5 bases and 0 bases, in that order; junction bases with no gene match: 2. Germline-derived CDR1 and CDR2 are SGHRS and YFSETQ. The CDR3 spells CASRTGGLNTEAFF. The CDR3 region has the DNA TGCGCCAGCAGAACAGGGGGCCTGAACACTGAAGCTTTCTTT.

The chain's CDR3 is CASGHSRYTIYF. In nucleotides, the CDR3 is TGTGCCTCGGGACATTCGCGTTACACCATATATTTT. The rearrangement joins TRBV12-3 or TRBV12-4 to TRBJ1-3, with D tentatively TRBD1 (6 bases). Trimming removed 11 bases from V and 8 bases from J, with 16 bases in between. This CDR3 contains 12 residues.

The chain carries TRBV2 and TRBJ1-2, with TRBD1 as a possible D gene (6 bases). The CDR3 sequence is 14 residues long. V was clipped by 6 bases and J by 0 bases, with 11 bases between them. Germline CDR1 is SNHLY and CDR2 is FYNNEI. This CDR3 reads CASSADRTNYGYTF. CDR3 DNA: TGTGCCAGCAGCGCTGACAGGACTAACTATGGCTACACCTTC.

The count of this clone is one. The chain recombines TRBV5-1 with TRBJ2-1, with 9 bases that match TRBD1. The CDR3 totals 15 residues. Germline CDR1 is SGHRS and CDR2 is YFSETQ. The V gene end was trimmed by 0 bases and the J gene end by 7 bases; junction bases not matched to a gene: 5. The CDR3 region is CASSLGTGDVNEQFF. In nucleotides, the CDR3 is TGCGCCAGCAGCTTGGGGACAGGGGATGTGAATGAGCAGTTCTTC.

The rearrangement links TRBV5-1 to TRBJ2-7, with 9 positions matching TRBD1. CDR1 and CDR2 from the germline V gene are SGHRS and YFSETQ. Trimming at V came to 3 bases and at J to 5 bases, leaving 9 bases not matched to a gene. The CDR3 consists of 15 residues. The CDR3 region has the DNA TGCGCCAGCAGCTCGCAACACAGGGGGCTCCACGAGCAGTACTTC. This encodes CASSSQHRGLHEQYF.

The chain couples TRBV5-5 to TRBJ1-4; a weak D match, TRBD1 (6 bases). Germline CDR1 and CDR2: SGHKS and YYEKEE (reference sequence). Between the trimmed V and J ends, which lost 4 bases and 7 bases, there was a span of 20 bases. This CDR3 region has 16 residues. CDR3 loop: CASSPGHQTSTEKLFF. CDR3 in DNA: TGTGCCAGCAGCCCGGGACACCAAACCTCAACTGAAAAACTGTTTTTT. Complete variable domain (other parts from reference TRBV5-5 and TRBJ1-4): DAGVTQSPTHLIKTRGQQVTLRCSPISGHKSVSWYQQVLGQGPQFIFQYYEKEERGRGNFPDRFSARQFPNYSSELNVNALLLGDSALYLCASSPGHQTSTEKLFFGSGTQLSVL.

The chain joins TRBV4-1 to TRBJ2-5; D uncertain. The CDR3 runs to 11 residues. CDR1 is MGHRA and CDR2 is YSYEKL in the germline V gene. The ends were cut back, 4 bases at V and 3 bases at J, with 3 bases in the middle. This CDR3 reads CASSREETQYF. The CDR3 nucleotides are TGCGCCAGCAGCCGAGAAGAGACCCAGTACTTC.

CDR3 coding DNA: TGTGCCAGCAGTTCAGGGTCTGGCTACACCTTC. It codes for CASSSGSGYTF. The chain couples TRBV28 to TRBJ1-2; D may be TRBD1 (5 bases). V was clipped by 4 bases and J by 7 bases, with 7 bases between them. The CDR3 has 11 residues. Per the germline V gene, CDR1 is MDHEN and CDR2 is SYDVKM.